This entry lists 27 T cell receptor beta chains sequenced from one sample in a study of T-cell memory formation after mild COVID-19. A single record per CDR3 protein comes from TCRdb applying MiXCR to the 5' RACE reads. The repertoire includes fewer than 400,000 distinct CDR3 sequences, roughly 15% of them detected once, and 20% to 25% sits in the top ten. What was sequenced was PBMCs or a T cell subset sorted from them (not recorded which). The receptors come from a man aged 18 to 30 who had mild COVID-19 (a few samples of this study predate the infection). Cell type and time point are not known.

This clonotype was counted a few times. This sequence joins TRBV4-1 and TRBJ1-1, with D perhaps TRBD1 (6 bases). The CDR3 runs 15 residues. Trimming cost V 0 bases and J 5 bases, with 13 bases left between them. CDR1 and CDR2 from the germline V gene are MGHRA and YSYEKL. The chain's CDR3 is CASSQDTLQGTEAFF. The CDR3, as DNA: TGCGCCAGCAGCCAAGATACTCTTCAGGGGACTGAAGCTTTCTTT.

This clonotype was seen at least ten times. This chain connects TRBV7-2 to TRBJ1-1; D is unclear. Per the germline V gene, CDR1 is SGHTA and CDR2 is FQGNSA. Trimming pared 2 bases from V and 6 bases from J, leaving 13 bases between. This CDR3 has 14 amino acids. CDR3 nucleotide sequence: TGTGCCAGCAGCTTATATTGGTCAGACGCTGAAGCTTTCTTT. Protein product: CASSLYWSDAEAFF.

V and J are TRBV7-2 and TRBJ2-3; D is tentatively TRBD1 or TRBD2 (5 bases each). Looked up from germline, CDR1 is SGHTA and CDR2 is FQGNSA. The germline V and J ends were trimmed by 8 bases and 2 bases, with 14 bases remaining between them. The CDR3 totals 14 residues. The chain's CDR3 is CASSPGRITDTQYF. The CDR3 DNA reads TGTGCCAGCTCCCCGGGACGAATCACAGATACGCAGTATTTT.

This clonotype was observed a handful of times. The genes are TRBV3-1 and TRBJ2-2; D unresolved. Per germline, CDR1 LGHDT and CDR2 YNNKEL (reference sequence). The CDR3 has 13 amino acids. The V and J ends lost 1 base and 7 bases respectively, with 7 bases between them. CDR3 residues: CASSQGSVGELFF. The CDR3 bases are TGTGCCAGCAGCCAAGGTTCGGTCGGGGAGCTGTTTTTT.

This clonotype was observed a handful of times. V and J are TRBV18 and TRBJ1-3; D gene uncertain. This CDR3 is 14 amino acids long. Trimming removed 4 bases at V and 8 bases at J, with 15 bases between. Germline CDR1 and CDR2: KGHSH and LQKENI. The CDR3 DNA reads as TGTGCCAGCTCACGGCAAAAGATTGAAGACACCATATATTTT. As protein: CASSRQKIEDTIYF.

V is TRBV6-5 and J is TRBJ2-3; no firm D call. This CDR3 contains 13 residues. The germline gives CDR1 MNHEY, CDR2 SVGAGI. Trimming pared 0 bases from V and 4 bases from J, leaving 5 bases between. This chain's CDR3 is CASSYSHSDTQYF. The CDR3 DNA sequence: TGTGCCAGCAGTTACTCGCATTCAGATACGCAGTATTTT.

This clonotype came up a few times. V is TRBV6-2 or TRBV6-3 and J is TRBJ2-7, with no clear D. Germline loops: CDR1 MNHEY, CDR2 SVGEGT. The V and J ends lost 2 bases and 3 bases respectively, with 5 bases between them. The CDR3 is 12 amino acids. As DNA, the CDR3 is TGTGCCAGCAGTTACAACAACTACGAGCAGTACGTC. Its protein product is CASSYNNYEQYV.

This clonotype was observed a handful of times. The CDR3 here is CASSQDPGTSGEETQYF. CDR3 DNA sequence: TGCGCCAGCAGCCAGGATCCCGGGACTAGCGGGGAAGAGACCCAGTACTTC. V and J are TRBV5-1 and TRBJ2-5, with 13 bases that match TRBD2. Germline V CDR1 and CDR2: SGHRS, YFSETQ. The CDR3 covers 17 residues. The trim removed 4 bases at V and 3 bases at J, leaving 9 bases unmatched.

The chain carries TRBV6-2 or TRBV6-3 and TRBJ1-5, with TRBD1 identical over 11 bases. Looked up from germline, CDR1 is MNHEY and CDR2 is SVGEGT. V lost 3 bases and J lost 2; bases outside the gene matches: 6. The CDR3 totals 17 residues. The CDR3 protein is CASSYIPGQGGNQPQHF. The CDR3 DNA follows: TGTGCCAGCAGTTATATCCCGGGACAGGGGGGCAATCAGCCCCAGCATTTT.

This clonotype was counted ten times or more. The J gene is TRBJ2-7, the V gene TRBV18; 8 bases are shared with TRBD1. The CDR3 contains 14 residues. CDR1 is KGHSH, CDR2 LQKENI, per germline. The ends lost 8 bases at V and 4 bases at J; junction bases unmatched: 10. For the CDR3, the DNA is TGTGCCAGCAGCCCAGGACAGGGCCTGTACGAGCAGTACTTC. Protein sequence: CASSPGQGLYEQYF.

The genes are TRBV5-3 and TRBJ1-1, with D perhaps TRBD1 (6 bases). TRBV5-3 is designated an ORF whose function remains uncertain. V lost 4 bases and J 0 bases, leaving 13 bases between the germline ends. There are 15 residues in the CDR3. CDR3 sequence: CARSRPGHLNTEAFF. CDR3 in DNA: TGTGCCAGAAGCCGCCCGGGACACCTGAACACTGAAGCTTTCTTT.

The J gene is TRBJ2-3, the V gene TRBV12-3 or TRBV12-4, with 13 nucleotides matching TRBD2. The junction had 6 bases not matched to a gene; V was cut back by 3 bases and J by 6 bases. CDR3 length: 16 amino acids. The CDR3 reads CASSFQLAGGLDTQYF. The CDR3 nucleotides read TGTGCCAGCAGTTTCCAACTAGCGGGGGGGCTGGATACGCAGTATTTT.

This rearrangement joins TRBV20-1 to TRBJ1-5, with D unresolved. CDR1 is DFQATT, CDR2 SNEGSKA, per germline (reference sequence). Between the trimmed V and J ends, which lost 4 bases and 6 bases, there was a span of 10 bases. This CDR3 spans 12 amino acids. The CDR3 DNA is TGCAGTGCTATAAGTCGGGGTCAGCCCCAGCATTTT. It encodes CSAISRGQPQHF.

This clonotype occurred a few times. The chain has TRBV28 and TRBJ1-5; D gene ambiguous. V lost 2 bases, J lost 3 bases, and 8 bases lay in between. Germline V gene sequence: CDR1 MDHEN, CDR2 SYDVKM. The CDR3 has 14 amino acids. The CDR3 nucleotides read TGTGCCAGCAGTTTAGGAGGTTTCAATCAGCCCCAGCATTTT. It translates to CASSLGGFNQPQHF.

The chain joins TRBV20-1 to TRBJ2-5; 9 bases line up with TRBD2. The V gene end was trimmed by 3 bases and the J gene end by 2 bases; junction bases not matched to a gene: 7. The CDR3 has 15 residues. Germline CDR1 reads DFQATT; CDR2 reads SNEGSKA (reference sequence). The CDR3, as DNA: TGCAGTGCTAGCGAGGCTAGCGGGGATCAAGAGACCCAGTACTTC. Its protein is CSASEASGDQETQYF.

The chain uses TRBV7-3 and TRBJ1-1; D gene uncertain. From germline, CDR1 is SGHTA and CDR2 FQGTGA. Trimming left V 3 bases short and J 5 bases short, with 10 bases between. CDR3 length: 13 residues. CDR3 nucleotide sequence: TGTGCCAGCAGCTTGCGACGGGAAACTGAAGCTTTCTTT. Amino acid sequence: CASSLRRETEAFF.

This clonotype was seen more than once but under ten times. The J gene is TRBJ2-7, the V gene TRBV5-1, with TRBD1 as a possible D gene (6 bases). Trimming shortened V by 4 bases and J by 2 bases, and 13 bases separated the two germline ends. Germline V gene data show CDR1 as SGHRS and CDR2 as YFSETQ. The CDR3 is 14 amino acids. CDR3 in DNA: TGCGCCAGCAGCCCCGTCGAGGGGGCCTACGAGCAGTACTTC. Its translation: CASSPVEGAYEQYF.

This clonotype appeared a few times. The chain combines TRBV5-5 with TRBJ2-1; no firm D call. V was cut by 4 bases and J by 5 bases, with 13 bases left in between. Germline loops: CDR1 SGHKS, CDR2 YYEKEE (reference sequence). The CDR3 is 14 residues long. CDR3 sequence: CASSPFLQHNEQFF. The DNA for the CDR3 is TGTGCCAGCAGCCCCTTCCTACAGCACAATGAGCAGTTCTTC. Full variable domain (remainder filled in from reference TRBV5-5 and TRBJ2-1): DAGVTQSPTHLIKTRGQQVTLRCSPISGHKSVSWYQQVLGQGPQFIFQYYEKEERGRGNFPDRFSARQFPNYSSELNVNALLLGDSALYLCASSPFLQHNEQFFGPGTRLTVL.

The chain links TRBV3-1 to TRBJ1-1; D remains unclear. V was trimmed by 2 bases and J by 6 bases, leaving 4 bases between them. Germline assignment: CDR1 LGHDT and CDR2 YNNKEL (reference sequence). The CDR3 contains 11 residues. The CDR3 DNA reads TGTGCCAGCAGCCAATTTTCTGAAGCTTTCTTT. Translation gives CASSQFSEAFF.

The genes are TRBV7-2 and TRBJ2-3, with TRBD1 identical over 11 bases. The length of the CDR3 is 14 residues. After removal of 5 bases from V and 6 bases from J, the junction contained 4 bases not matched to a gene. The germline V gene encodes CDR1 SGHTA and CDR2 FQGNSA. The DNA for the CDR3 is TGTGCCAGCAGCCGGGACAGGGGGTGGGATACGCAGTATTTT. The encoded protein is CASSRDRGWDTQYF.

The V and J genes are TRBV5-1 and TRBJ2-2, with TRBD2 matching over 13 bases. Germline V gives CDR1 SGHRS, CDR2 YFSETQ. The CDR3 has 20 residues. Unmatched junction bases numbered 12, after V lost 4 bases and J lost 0 bases. CDR3 nucleotide sequence: TGCGCCAGCAGCAGAAAGCCGGGACTAGCGGGGCCGACGAACACCGGGGAGCTGTTTTTT. Amino acid sequence: CASSRKPGLAGPTNTGELFF.

The CDR3 sequence: CASSPVLGQGDQPQHF. As DNA, the CDR3 is TGCGCCAGCAGCCCAGTGTTGGGACAGGGTGATCAGCCCCAGCATTTT. The chain uses TRBV4-3 and TRBJ1-5; 9 bases line up with TRBD1. This CDR3 region has 16 residues. Trimming removed 4 bases from V and 5 bases from J; junction bases left unmatched: 9. Germline loops: CDR1 LGHNA, CDR2 YSLEER.

The rearrangement uses TRBV27 and TRBJ2-3; D is uncertain. Germline V gene lookup returns CDR1 MNHEY and CDR2 SMNVEV (reference sequence). V lost 2 bases to trimming and J lost 14 bases, with 14 bases between them. This CDR3 contains 12 residues. The CDR3 sequence: CASSLPGLPRYF. CDR3 DNA sequence: TGTGCCAGCAGTTTACCGGGCCTACCCCGGTATTTT.

In this sample, this clonotype turned up a few times. V and J are TRBV10-3 and TRBJ2-7; 8 bases are a match to TRBD2. Germline CDR1 reads ENHRY; CDR2 reads SYGVKD. The CDR3 is 17 residues long. The trim removed 2 bases at V and 2 bases at J, leaving 11 bases unmatched. The CDR3, as DNA: TGTGCCATCAGTGAGGATCGGGGACGGGGGGGGACCTACGAGCAGTACTTC. Its protein is CAISEDRGRGGTYEQYF.

The DNA of the CDR3 is TGTGCCAGCAGCCCAGAGCAAGACAGGGGGCTTGGAGATACGCAGTATTTT. Residues: CASSPEQDRGLGDTQYF. The chain joins TRBV7-9 to TRBJ2-3, with 10 bases lining up with TRBD1. The germline V gene encodes CDR1 SEHNR and CDR2 FQNEAQ (reference sequence). The CDR3 has 17 residues. The junction had 13 bases not matched to a gene; V was cut back by 5 bases and J by 5 bases.

This clonotype was seen more than once but under ten times. The chain links TRBV10-3 to TRBJ1-1, with D possibly matching TRBD1 (5 bases). CDR1 is ENHRY, CDR2 SYGVKD, per germline. The CDR3 is 16 residues long. Trimming took 10 bases from V and 2 from J, leaving 23 bases between them. CDR3 region: CATLAPGDRLNTEAFF. CDR3 DNA sequence: TGTGCCACCTTGGCCCCAGGTGACAGACTTAACACTGAAGCTTTCTTT.

V and J are TRBV4-2 and TRBJ1-1; the D gene is possibly TRBD1 (5 bases). Trimming cost V 3 bases and J 6 bases, with 20 bases left between them. Germline V gene data show CDR1 as LGHNA and CDR2 as YNFKEQ. The length of the CDR3 is 16 residues. In nucleotides, the CDR3 is TGTGCCAGCAGCCAGCAAAAACCGGGACGGGAGGCTGAAGCTTTCTTT. This sequence encodes CASSQQKPGREAEAFF.